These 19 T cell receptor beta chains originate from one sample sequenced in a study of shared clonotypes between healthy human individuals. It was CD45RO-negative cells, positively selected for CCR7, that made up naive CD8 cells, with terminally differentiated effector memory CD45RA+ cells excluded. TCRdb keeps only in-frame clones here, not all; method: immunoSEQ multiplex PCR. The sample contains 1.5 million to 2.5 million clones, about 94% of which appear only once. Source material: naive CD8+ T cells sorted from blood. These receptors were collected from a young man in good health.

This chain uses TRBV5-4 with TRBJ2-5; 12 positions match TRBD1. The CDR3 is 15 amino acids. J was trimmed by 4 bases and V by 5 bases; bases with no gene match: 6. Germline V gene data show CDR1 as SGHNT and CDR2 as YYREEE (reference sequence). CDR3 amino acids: CASSAGTGGLETQYF. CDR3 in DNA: TGTGCCAGCAGTGCCGGGACAGGGGGCTTAGAGACCCAGTACTTC.

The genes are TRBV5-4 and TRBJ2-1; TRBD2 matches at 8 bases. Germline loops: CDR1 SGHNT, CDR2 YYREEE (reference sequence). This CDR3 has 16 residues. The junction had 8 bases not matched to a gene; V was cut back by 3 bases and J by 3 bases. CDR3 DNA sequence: TGTGCCAGCAGCTCGCCTGAGCGGGAGCACTACAATGAGCAGTTCTTC. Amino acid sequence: CASSSPEREHYNEQFF.

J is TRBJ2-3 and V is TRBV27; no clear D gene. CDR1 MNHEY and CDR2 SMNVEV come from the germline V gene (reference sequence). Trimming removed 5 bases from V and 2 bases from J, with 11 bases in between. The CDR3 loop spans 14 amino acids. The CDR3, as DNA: TGTGCCAGCAGTCCCGCTCGGTTCACAGATACGCAGTATTTT. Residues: CASSPARFTDTQYF.

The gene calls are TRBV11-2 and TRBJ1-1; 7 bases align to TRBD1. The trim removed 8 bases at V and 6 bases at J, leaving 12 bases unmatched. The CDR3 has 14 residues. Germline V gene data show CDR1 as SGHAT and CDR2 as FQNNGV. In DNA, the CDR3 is TGTGCCAGCCGCAGGGGGGGCCTGGATCCTGAAGCTTTCTTT. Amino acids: CASRRGGLDPEAFF.

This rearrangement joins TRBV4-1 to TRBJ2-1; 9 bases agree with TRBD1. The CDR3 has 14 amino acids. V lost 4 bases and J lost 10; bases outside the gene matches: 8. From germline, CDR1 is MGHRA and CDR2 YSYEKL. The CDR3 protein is CASSPGQGLWEQFF. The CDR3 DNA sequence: TGCGCCAGCAGCCCGGGACAGGGTCTCTGGGAGCAGTTCTTC.

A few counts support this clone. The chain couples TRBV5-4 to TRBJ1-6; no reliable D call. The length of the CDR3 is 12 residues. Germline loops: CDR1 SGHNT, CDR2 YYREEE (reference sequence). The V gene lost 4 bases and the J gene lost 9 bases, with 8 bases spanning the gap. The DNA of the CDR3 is TGTGCCAGCAGCATCGCGACTTCACCCCTCCACTTT. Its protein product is CASSIATSPLHF.

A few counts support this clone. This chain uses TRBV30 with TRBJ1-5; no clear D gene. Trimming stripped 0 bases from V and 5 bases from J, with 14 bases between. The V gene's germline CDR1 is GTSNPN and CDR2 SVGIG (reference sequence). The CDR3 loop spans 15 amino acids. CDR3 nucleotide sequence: TGTGCCTGGAGTGTACCGGCCACCAGCGATCAGCCCCAGCATTTT. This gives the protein CAWSVPATSDQPQHF.

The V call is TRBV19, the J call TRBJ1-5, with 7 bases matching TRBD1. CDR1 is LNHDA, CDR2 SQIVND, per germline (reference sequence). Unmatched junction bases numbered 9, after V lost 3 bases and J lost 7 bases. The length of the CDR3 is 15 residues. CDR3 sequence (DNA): TGTGCCAGTAGTATTGTAGAGGGGGCCGGCCAGCCCCAGCATTTT. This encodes CASSIVEGAGQPQHF.

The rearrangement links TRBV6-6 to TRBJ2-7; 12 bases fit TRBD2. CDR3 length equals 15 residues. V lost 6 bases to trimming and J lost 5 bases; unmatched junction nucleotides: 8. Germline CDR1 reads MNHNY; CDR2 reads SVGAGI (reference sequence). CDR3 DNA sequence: TGTGCCAGCAGCTCCGGGACTAGCGGGCTAAACGAGCAGTACTTC. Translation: CASSSGTSGLNEQYF.

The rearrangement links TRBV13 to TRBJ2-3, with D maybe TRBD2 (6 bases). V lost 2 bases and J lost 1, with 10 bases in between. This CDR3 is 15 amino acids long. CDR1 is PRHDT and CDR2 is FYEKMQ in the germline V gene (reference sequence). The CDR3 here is CASSLSPSGTDTQYF. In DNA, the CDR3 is TGTGCCAGCAGCTTATCCCCTAGCGGCACAGATACGCAGTATTTT.

As DNA, the CDR3 is TGTGCCAGCAGCCCAAGCGGGGAGCAAGAGACCCAGTACTTC. Its protein product is CASSPSGEQETQYF. The chain links TRBV11-2 to TRBJ2-5; the match to TRBD2 covers 7 bases. The CDR3 length is 14 residues. Trimming cost V 5 bases and J 2 bases; bases outside gene matches: 5. Germline V gene sequence: CDR1 SGHAT, CDR2 FQNNGV.

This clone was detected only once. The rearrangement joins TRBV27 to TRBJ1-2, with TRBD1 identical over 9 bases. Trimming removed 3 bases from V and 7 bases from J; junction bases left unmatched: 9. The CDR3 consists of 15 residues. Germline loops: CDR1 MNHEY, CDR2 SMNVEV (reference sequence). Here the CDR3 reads CASSLSPGQGLGYTF. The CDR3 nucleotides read TGTGCCAGCAGTTTGAGCCCGGGACAGGGCCTTGGCTACACCTTC.

DNA for the CDR3: TGTGCCAGCAGTTTAGGAATAGCGGGAGGTGTAGATACGCAGTATTTT. Translated, it gives CASSLGIAGGVDTQYF. The chain links TRBV28 to TRBJ2-3; TRBD2 matches 10 bases. CDR1 and CDR2 from the germline V gene are MDHEN and SYDVKM. Unmatched junction bases numbered 7, after V lost 2 bases and J lost 5 bases. CDR3 length equals 16 residues.

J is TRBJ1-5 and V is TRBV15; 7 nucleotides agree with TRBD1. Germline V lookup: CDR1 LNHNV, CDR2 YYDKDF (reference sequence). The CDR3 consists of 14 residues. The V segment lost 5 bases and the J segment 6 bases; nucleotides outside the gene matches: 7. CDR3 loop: CATSQGEFSQPQHF. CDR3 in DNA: TGTGCCACCAGCCAGGGGGAATTCAGTCAGCCCCAGCATTTT.

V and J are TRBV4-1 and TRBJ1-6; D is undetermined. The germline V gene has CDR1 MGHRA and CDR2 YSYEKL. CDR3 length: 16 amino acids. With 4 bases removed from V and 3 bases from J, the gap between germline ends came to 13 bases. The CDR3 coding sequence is TGCGCCAGCAGCCCCTTCCCTGGGAACTATAATTCACCCCTCCACTTT. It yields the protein CASSPFPGNYNSPLHF.

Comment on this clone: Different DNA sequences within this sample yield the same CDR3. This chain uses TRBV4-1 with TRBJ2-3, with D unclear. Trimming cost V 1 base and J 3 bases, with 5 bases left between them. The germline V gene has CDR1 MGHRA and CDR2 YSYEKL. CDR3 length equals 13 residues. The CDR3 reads CASSQVGTDTQYF. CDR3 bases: TGCGCCAGCAGCCAAGTAGGAACAGATACGCAGTATTTT.

Here the CDR3 DNA reads TGTGCCAGCAGCTCCCCTATAGCGGGGCTCATCTACGAGCAGTACTTC. Translation gives CASSSPIAGLIYEQYF. The chain carries TRBV6-6 and TRBJ2-7; 8 nucleotides agree with TRBD2. J lost 3 bases, V lost 6 bases, and 13 bases had no gene match. This CDR3 has 16 residues. Germline V gene data show CDR1 as MNHNY and CDR2 as SVGAGI (reference sequence).

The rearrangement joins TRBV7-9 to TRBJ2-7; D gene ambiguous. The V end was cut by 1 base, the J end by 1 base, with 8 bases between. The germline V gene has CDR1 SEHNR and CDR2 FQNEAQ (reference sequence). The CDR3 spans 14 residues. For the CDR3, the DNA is TGTGCCAGCAGCTTAGGGTCCCAATCCTACGAGCAGTACTTC. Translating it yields CASSLGSQSYEQYF.

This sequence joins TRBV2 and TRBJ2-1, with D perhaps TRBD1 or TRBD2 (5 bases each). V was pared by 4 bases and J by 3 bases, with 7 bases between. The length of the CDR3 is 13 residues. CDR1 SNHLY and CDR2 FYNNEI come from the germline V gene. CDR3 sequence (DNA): TGTGCCAGCAGTGGGGACCGCTACAATGAGCAGTTCTTC. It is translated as CASSGDRYNEQFF.